Presented here are 2 T cell receptor beta chains from one specimen sequenced in a study of cytomegalovirus exposure and HLA in healthy donors. PCR involved 60 Vbeta and 13 Jbeta primers. TCRdb's table, derived via immunoSEQ multiplex PCR, lists solely in-frame clones and lacks some. The sample carries about 180,000 clones, about 82% recorded once. Source material: PBMCs. The receptors were sampled from a woman aged 45-60 years in good health and CMV-seropositive.

V gene TRBV5-1 combines with J gene TRBJ2-5; 8 bases agree with TRBD2. The length of the CDR3 is 15 residues. Germline CDR1 SGHRS, CDR2 YFSETQ. Trimming cost V 0 bases and J 5 bases; bases outside gene matches: 6. CDR3 in amino acids: CASSLVTSGLETQYF. The CDR3 DNA follows: TGCGCCAGCAGCTTGGTCACTAGCGGTCTTGAGACCCAGTACTTC.

V usage is TRBV9 and J usage is TRBJ1-2; 9 bases are a match to TRBD1. Germline CDR1 and CDR2: SGDLS and YYNGEE. Trimming cost V 0 bases and J 8 bases; bases outside gene matches: 11. This CDR3 region has 16 residues. CDR3 sequence: CASSVVQGAAVIGYTF. The CDR3 nucleotides are TGTGCCAGCAGCGTAGTACAGGGGGCGGCGGTAATCGGCTACACCTTC.